These 2 T cell receptor beta chains were all obtained from the same sample, sequenced in a study of blood T cell repertoires in COVID-19. Generated by immunoSEQ multiplex PCR, the TCRdb table keeps only in-frame clones and is missing some. The sample yields around 280,000 clones, around 88% seen once. The sequencing input was PBMCs or T cells enriched from blood (not recorded which). These receptors all come from a woman in her thirties or forties who had recovered from COVID-19.

The rearrangement links TRBV2 to TRBJ2-7; 10 bases map to TRBD2. The CDR3 has 16 residues. The ends lost 2 bases at V and 3 bases at J; junction bases unmatched: 7. CDR1 is SNHLY, CDR2 FYNNEI, per germline. In nucleotides, the CDR3 is TGTGCCAGCAGTGAACAAGCGGGAGGGCAGAGCTACGAGCAGTACTTC. This gives the protein CASSEQAGGQSYEQYF.

This clone appeared a few times. V gene TRBV10-3 combines with J gene TRBJ2-7, with a possible D match to TRBD2 (5 bases). Germline loops: CDR1 ENHRY, CDR2 SYGVKD. The V end was cut by 8 bases, the J end by 2 bases, with 13 bases between. The CDR3 spans 13 residues. The CDR3 spells CAIGRAGTYEQYF. CDR3 nucleotide sequence: TGTGCCATCGGGCGGGCAGGTACCTACGAGCAGTACTTC.